This T cell receptor beta chain comes out of a study of CD4 T cells in relation to SARS-CoV-2 and coronaviruses. As for the study in general: ViraFEST: roughly ten-day antigen culture of PBMCs, then TCR beta CDR3 sequencing. Notes on the study in general: Monoreactive clones expanded significantly more to SARS-CoV-2 than crossreactive clones did.

V lost 4 bases to trimming and J lost 0 bases, with 19 bases between them. The CDR3 covers 18 residues. Germline values: CDR1 SGHNT, CDR2 YENEEA. As concerns this clone: Its antigen is currently unknown.

Assay: immunoSEQ multiplex PCR; the TCRdb copy retains only in-frame clones and omits some. The sample holds approximately 30,000 clones, about 79% seen once. CD4+ T cells from unexposed donors were obtained before the COVID-19 pandemic (2011-2018). The cells were cultured for about 10 days before CD4+ T cells were isolated. Testing used SARS-CoV-2 S/N and four cold-coronavirus spikes on unexposed-donor CD4+ T cells, cells permitting. On days 3 and 7, cultures got half fresh IL-2 medium. This TCR derives from a human donor in good health. The sequencing input was CD4+ T cells from PBMCs, cultured in vitro. This chain links TRBV11-3 with TRBJ2-1, with TRBD2 as a possible D gene (5 bases). As DNA, the CDR3 is TGTGCCAGCAGCTCATCAGGACTGGCGTCAAGCTCCTACAATGAGCAGTTCTTC. Translated: CASSSSGLASSSYNEQFF.